The clone carrying this T cell receptor (beta chain) was picked up a small number of times. This table comes from immunoSEQ multiplex PCR, and its TCRdb copy is limited to in-frame clones, with some not included. The table includes 95,000 to 150,000 clones, 88% detected once. The data derive from a study of blood T cell repertoires in COVID-19. At the level of the study: T cells, B-cell-depleted T cells, or PBMCs supplied cDNA or gDNA.

The germline V gene encodes CDR1 MNHEY and CDR2 SMNVEV (reference sequence). This CDR3 is built from 13 residues. Deletions cut 2 bases from V and 4 bases from J, with 5 bases between. This clonotype originated in a woman between 45 and 65 years old with active or convalescent COVID-19. The chain recombines TRBV27 with TRBJ2-2; perhaps TRBD2 as D (5 bases). What was sequenced was peripheral blood. The CDR3 here is CASSLAGTGELFF. The CDR3, as DNA: TGTGCCAGCAGTTTAGCGGGCACCGGGGAGCTGTTTTTT.